What follows are 31 T cell receptor beta chains derived from one specimen sequenced in a study of T cells in Graves' hyperthyroidism and ophthalmopathy. Using RNA transcripts as the source, TCR beta CDR3 regions were amplified. HTBI primers were employed in a first-round RT-PCR of the TCR CDR3. TCRdb redid the calling of the multiplex PCR reads with MiXCR, one entry per CDR3 protein. The table includes about 350,000 distinct CDR3 sequences, about a sixth detected once. Sequences were obtained from blood. These receptors were obtained from a woman between 40 and 50 years old with Graves' ophthalmopathy.

This clonotype was seen only a few times. The J gene is TRBJ1-2, the V gene TRBV6-2 or TRBV6-3, with no clear D. This CDR3 spans 13 amino acids. Trimming cost V 7 bases and J 4 bases, with 13 bases left between them. Germline CDR1 is MNHEY and CDR2 is SVGEGT. The CDR3 DNA reads TGTGCCAGCACCCGGGAGGACGGCTATGGCTACACCTTC. Amino acid sequence: CASTREDGYGYTF.

This clonotype was seen at least ten times. V is TRBV2 and J is TRBJ1-1, with no clear D. The CDR3 loop spans 14 amino acids. V gave up 3 bases and J gave up 2 bases, with 10 bases separating them. CDR1 is SNHLY and CDR2 is FYNNEI in the germline V gene. CDR3 region: CASSDFRENTEAFF. CDR3 coding DNA: TGTGCCAGCAGTGATTTTCGGGAAAACACTGAAGCTTTCTTT.

J is TRBJ1-2 and V is TRBV12-3 or TRBV12-4; no clear D. The germline V and J ends were trimmed by 3 bases and 4 bases, with 9 bases remaining between them. This CDR3 has 13 amino acids. CDR3: CASSFRIAYGYTF. As DNA, the CDR3 is TGTGCCAGCAGTTTCAGAATTGCCTATGGCTACACCTTC.

In this sample, this clonotype turned up many times. This chain joins TRBV11-2 and TRBJ2-5, with TRBD1 as a possible D gene (5 bases). The CDR3 length is 15 residues. Germline V gene sequence: CDR1 SGHAT, CDR2 FQNNGV. Trimming took 1 base from V and 4 from J, leaving 13 bases between them. In nucleotides, the CDR3 is TGTGCCAGCAGCTTAGGCACCAGGGTGGGAGAGACCCAGTACTTC. Its protein product is CASSLGTRVGETQYF.

This clonotype occurred many times. The chain links TRBV15 to TRBJ2-5, with 7 positions matching TRBD2. Germline CDR1 reads LNHNV; CDR2 reads YYDKDF (reference sequence). The CDR3 spans 13 residues. V lost 5 bases to trimming and J lost 5 bases; unmatched junction nucleotides: 5. This chain's CDR3 is CATSGLGGETQYF. CDR3 nucleotides: TGTGCCACCAGCGGATTGGGGGGGGAGACCCAGTACTTC.

The sample holds many counts of this clonotype. The chain has TRBV10-3 and TRBJ2-2, with a weak D call TRBD2 (6 bases). The germline CDR1 and CDR2 sequences are ENHRY and SYGVKD. Deletions cut 6 bases from V and 7 bases from J, with 12 bases between. This CDR3 comprises 13 residues. The CDR3 nucleotides read TGTGCCATCAGGGAAACTAGCCTCGGGGAGCTGTTTTTT. It is translated as CAIRETSLGELFF.

This clonotype was found many times. V gene TRBV11-2 combines with J gene TRBJ2-7; D tentatively reads TRBD1 or TRBD2 (5 bases each). V lost 2 bases and J 2 bases, leaving 13 bases between the germline ends. Germline CDR1 and CDR2: SGHAT and FQNNGV. The CDR3 covers 15 residues. The CDR3: CASSLRDPIAYEQYF. In DNA, the CDR3 is TGTGCCAGCAGCTTACGGGACCCCATAGCCTACGAGCAGTACTTC.

This clonotype was counted ten times or more. The chain is built from TRBV12-3 or TRBV12-4 and TRBJ2-1; D is perhaps TRBD1 or TRBD2 (5 bases each). Trimming removed 6 bases at V and 0 bases at J, with 9 bases between. The CDR3 sequence is 14 residues long. Here the CDR3 DNA reads TGTGCCAGCAGGAGGGACCTCTCCTACAATGAGCAGTTCTTC. Protein: CASRRDLSYNEQFF.

This chain uses TRBV2 with TRBJ2-7, with D possibly being TRBD2 (6 bases). V lost 8 bases, J lost 2 bases, and 13 bases lay in between. CDR1 and CDR2 (germline): SNHLY, FYNNEI. The CDR3 runs 13 residues. The CDR3 here is CASGGSGAYEQYF. CDR3 in DNA: TGTGCCAGCGGGGGATCGGGGGCCTACGAGCAGTACTTC.

This clonotype was observed at least ten times. The gene calls are TRBV9 and TRBJ2-7; 7 nucleotides agree with TRBD1. V shed 2 bases, J shed 0 bases, and the junction held 2 bases outside the gene matches. Germline CDR1 reads SGDLS; CDR2 reads YYNGEE. CDR3 length: 14 residues. CDR3 residues: CASSVGQFSYEQYF. The CDR3 DNA is TGTGCCAGCAGCGTGGGACAGTTCTCCTACGAGCAGTACTTC.

With respect to this clonotype: A read error may explain this, as a much larger clone is one base away. V and J are TRBV20-1 and TRBJ1-1, with D unresolved. CDR1 and CDR2 (germline): DFQATT, SNEGSKA (reference sequence). CDR3 length equals 15 residues. The DNA for the CDR3 is TGCACTGCTAGAGATGTAAGAACAGAGAACACTGAAGCTTTCTTT. It is translated as CTARDVRTENTEAFF.

The sample holds many counts of this clonotype. The CDR3, as DNA: TGTGCCAGTAGTGTCCGGGACGGCTCCTACGAGCAGTACTTC. This gives the protein CASSVRDGSYEQYF. The J gene is TRBJ2-7, the V gene TRBV19; D could derive from TRBD1 or TRBD2 (5 bases each). Trimming cost V 5 bases and J 0 bases, with 11 bases left between them. The length of the CDR3 is 14 residues. Germline V lookup: CDR1 LNHDA, CDR2 SQIVND (reference sequence).

This clonotype has ten or more counts. The V call is TRBV19, the J call TRBJ2-2; TRBD2 aligns across 9 bases. The CDR3 consists of 15 residues. Germline V gives CDR1 LNHDA, CDR2 SQIVND (reference sequence). J lost 6 bases, V lost 9 bases, and 11 bases had no gene match. CDR3 sequence reads: CASLRGSGRSGELFF. As DNA, the CDR3 is TGTGCCAGCCTCCGGGGTAGCGGGAGATCCGGGGAGCTGTTTTTT.

This clonotype was counted ten times or more. The chain is built from TRBV6-2 or TRBV6-3 and TRBJ1-5; D is unclear. V shed 2 bases and J shed 3 bases, with 8 bases lying between them. Germline V lookup: CDR1 MNHEY, CDR2 SVGEGT. CDR3 length: 14 residues. CDR3 protein: CASSYKGDNQPQHF. CDR3 sequence (DNA): TGTGCCAGCAGTTACAAGGGTGACAATCAGCCCCAGCATTTT.

This clonotype was recorded many times. This chain uses TRBV2 with TRBJ1-1, with 8 bases lining up with TRBD1. The germline gives CDR1 SNHLY, CDR2 FYNNEI. The ends lost 0 bases at V and 5 bases at J; junction bases unmatched: 14. This CDR3 spans 18 amino acids. The CDR3 region has the DNA TGTGCCAGCAGTGAAGCGCTTAGGCAGGGGGCGCGAGGGACTGAAGCTTTCTTT. Encoded protein: CASSEALRQGARGTEAFF.

This sequence joins TRBV6-1 and TRBJ2-7; D is unclear. Per germline, CDR1 MNHNS and CDR2 SASEGT. This CDR3 contains 15 residues. V was trimmed by 6 bases and J by 4 bases, leaving 19 bases between them. The CDR3 region has the DNA TGTGCCAGCAGAAGACCGGGCCCCGGCGGATACGAGCAGTACTTC. Protein: CASRRPGPGGYEQYF.

The sample holds one count of this clonotype. The rearrangement links TRBV5-1 to TRBJ2-7; perhaps TRBD2 as D (6 bases). V was trimmed by 3 bases and J by 4 bases, leaving 14 bases between them. There are 14 residues in the CDR3. Germline CDR1 SGHRS, CDR2 YFSETQ. In DNA, the CDR3 is TGCGCCAGCAGCTGGGGGGACTTGCCATACGAGCAGTACTTC. It yields the protein CASSWGDLPYEQYF.

This clonotype was seen repeatedly, ten times or more. The rearrangement uses TRBV7-2 and TRBJ2-5, with 10 positions matching TRBD2. Germline V lookup: CDR1 SGHTA, CDR2 FQGNSA. Trimming removed 2 bases from V and 0 bases from J; junction bases left unmatched: 3. The CDR3 is made up of 16 amino acids. In DNA form, the CDR3 reads TGTGCCAGCAGCTTAACTAGCGGGACGCACCAAGAGACCCAGTACTTC. Translated, it gives CASSLTSGTHQETQYF.

This chain links TRBV28 with TRBJ1-3; D may be TRBD1 (5 bases). The CDR3 has 19 amino acids. Germline CDR1 MDHEN, CDR2 SYDVKM. V shed 7 bases and J shed 3 bases, with 28 bases lying between them. The CDR3, as DNA: TGTGCCAGCAATACCAGGGTCAGTACTAAGCTCTTCGTTGGAAACACCATATATTTT. It yields the protein CASNTRVSTKLFVGNTIYF.

This clonotype has just a few counts. The chain carries TRBV7-8 and TRBJ2-1; D might be TRBD2 (5 bases). Trimming cost V 2 bases and J 3 bases, with 11 bases left between them. In germline, CDR1 is SGHVS, CDR2 FQNEAQ. There are 15 residues in the CDR3. As DNA, the CDR3 is TGTGCCAGCAGCTTAAAGAGGAGGTACTACAATGAGCAGTTCTTC. It specifies CASSLKRRYYNEQFF.

This clonotype was picked up many times. This chain uses TRBV19 with TRBJ2-4, with D possibly matching TRBD2 (5 bases). The CDR3 runs to 16 residues. Germline V gene lookup returns CDR1 LNHDA and CDR2 SQIVND (reference sequence). Between the trimmed V and J ends, which lost 1 base and 0 bases, there was a span of 10 bases. The CDR3 region is CASSIGFGIAKNIQYF. CDR3 sequence (DNA): TGTGCCAGTAGTATAGGTTTCGGGATAGCCAAAAACATTCAGTACTTC.

This clonotype was detected many times. V gene TRBV30 combines with J gene TRBJ1-5; maybe TRBD1 (6 bases). CDR3 length equals 13 residues. V gave up 4 bases and J gave up 6 bases, with 13 bases separating them. Per the germline V gene, CDR1 is GTSNPN and CDR2 is SVGIG (reference sequence). The CDR3 region has the DNA TGTGCCTGGAATCTAGACAGGACTCAGCCCCAGCATTTT. It is translated as CAWNLDRTQPQHF.

This clonotype was seen repeatedly, ten times or more. The rearrangement joins TRBV6-5 to TRBJ2-5, with a tentative D call TRBD2 (6 bases). V lost 3 bases and J lost 5, with 10 bases in between. CDR3 size: 13 residues. From germline, CDR1 is MNHEY and CDR2 SVGAGI. The CDR3 here is CASSYSGRETQYF. The CDR3 DNA reads TGTGCCAGCAGTTATTCAGGGAGGGAGACCCAGTACTTC.

CDR3 region: CASSSASGRDGEYEQYF. The DNA for the CDR3 is TGTGCCAGCAGCTCAGCTAGCGGGAGGGATGGCGAGTACGAGCAGTACTTC. The chain employs TRBV12-3 or TRBV12-4 and TRBJ2-7; 12 bases agree with TRBD2. The CDR3 consists of 17 residues. V was pared by 6 bases and J by 4 bases, with 13 bases of the junction left unmatched.

At least ten counts were recorded for this clonotype. The rearrangement joins TRBV2 to TRBJ1-6; D is undetermined. CDR3 length: 15 residues. V gave up 7 bases and J gave up 0 bases, with 10 bases separating them. CDR1 and CDR2 from the germline V gene are SNHLY and FYNNEI. CDR3 residues: CASKSGSSYNSPLHF. The CDR3 DNA sequence: TGTGCCAGCAAGTCTGGGAGCTCCTATAATTCACCCCTCCACTTT.

V usage is TRBV18 and J usage is TRBJ1-2; 7 bases are shared with TRBD1. The CDR3 contains 16 residues. Germline loops: CDR1 KGHSH, CDR2 LQKENI. The V and J ends lost 3 bases and 7 bases, in that order; junction bases with no gene match: 14. In DNA, the CDR3 is TGTGCCAGCTCACCTCCGGGAACCACAGGGGCCGGTGGCTACACCTTC. Its protein product is CASSPPGTTGAGGYTF.

This clonotype was seen ten or more times. The V and J genes are TRBV7-2 and TRBJ2-5; TRBD2 matches at 12 bases. Losses at the gene ends were 1 base for V and 3 bases for J; bases not matched to a gene: 3. CDR1 SGHTA and CDR2 FQGNSA come from the germline V gene. The CDR3 spans 16 residues. The CDR3 nucleotides read TGTGCCAGCAGCTTAGGAGCTAGCGGGAGGGAAGAGACCCAGTACTTC. It translates to CASSLGASGREETQYF. Looking up the rest from reference TRBV7-2 and TRBJ2-5 gives the full variable domain: GAGVSQSPSNKVTEKGKDVELRCDPISGHTALYWYRQSLGQGLEFLIYFQGNSAPDKSGLPSDRFSAERTGGSVSTLTIQRTQQEDSAVYLCASSLGASGREETQYFGPGTRLLVL.

The V call is TRBV12-3 or TRBV12-4, the J call TRBJ2-5; D is possibly TRBD1 or TRBD2 (5 bases each). The CDR3 contains 15 residues. Between the trimmed V and J ends, which lost 3 bases and 1 base, there was a span of 12 bases. CDR3 sequence reads: CASSFGTAVQETQYF. CDR3 bases: TGTGCCAGCAGTTTCGGGACGGCGGTCCAAGAGACCCAGTACTTC.

This clonotype appeared many times. This chain joins TRBV19 and TRBJ2-5; TRBD1 might be the D (6 bases). With 3 bases removed from V and 4 bases from J, the gap between germline ends came to 12 bases. From germline, CDR1 is LNHDA and CDR2 SQIVND (reference sequence). CDR3 length: 14 residues. The CDR3 sequence is CASSIGARGETQYF. For the CDR3, the DNA is TGTGCCAGTAGTATTGGGGCCAGGGGAGAGACCCAGTACTTC.

This clonotype has a count of ten or more. The chain combines TRBV11-2 with TRBJ1-1; unclear D gene. Germline CDR1 SGHAT, CDR2 FQNNGV. V was cut by 2 bases and J by 2 bases, with 12 bases left in between. The CDR3 is 15 amino acids. As DNA, the CDR3 is TGTGCCAGCAGCTTATCCCTCGTGGCTAACACTGAAGCTTTCTTT. This translates into CASSLSLVANTEAFF.

This clonotype was detected ten times or more. The V call is TRBV10-3, the J call TRBJ1-2; D is undetermined. V lost 11 bases, J lost 4 bases, and 23 bases lay in between. The germline gives CDR1 ENHRY, CDR2 SYGVKD. The CDR3 extends over 15 amino acids. In DNA form, the CDR3 reads TGTGCCTCCACCCGCGGTGGGGTTTCTTCCTATGGCTACACCTTC. Its translation: CASTRGGVSSYGYTF.